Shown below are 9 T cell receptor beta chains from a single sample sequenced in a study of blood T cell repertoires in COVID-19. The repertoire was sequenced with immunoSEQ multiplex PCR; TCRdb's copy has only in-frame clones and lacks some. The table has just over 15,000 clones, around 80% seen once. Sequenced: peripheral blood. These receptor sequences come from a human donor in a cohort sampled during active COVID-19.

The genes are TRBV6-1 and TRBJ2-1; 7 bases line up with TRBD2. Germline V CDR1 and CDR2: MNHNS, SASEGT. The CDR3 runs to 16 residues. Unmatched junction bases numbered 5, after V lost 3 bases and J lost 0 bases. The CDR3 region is CASSDELASSYNEQFF. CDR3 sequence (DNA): TGTGCCAGCAGTGACGAACTAGCGTCCTCCTACAATGAGCAGTTCTTC.

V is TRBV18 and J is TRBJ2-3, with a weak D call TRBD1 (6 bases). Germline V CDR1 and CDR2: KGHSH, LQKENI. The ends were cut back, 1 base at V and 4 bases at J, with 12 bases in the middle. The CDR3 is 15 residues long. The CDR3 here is CASSPLIRGADTQYF. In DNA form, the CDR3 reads TGTGCCAGCTCACCACTTATCAGGGGTGCAGATACGCAGTATTTT.

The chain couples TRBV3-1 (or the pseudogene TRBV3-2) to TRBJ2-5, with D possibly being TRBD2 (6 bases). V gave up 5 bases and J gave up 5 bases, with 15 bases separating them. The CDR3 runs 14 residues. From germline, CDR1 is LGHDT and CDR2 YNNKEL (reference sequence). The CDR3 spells CASSAWTTEETQYF. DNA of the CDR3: TGTGCCAGCAGCGCCTGGACTACGGAGGAGACCCAGTACTTC.

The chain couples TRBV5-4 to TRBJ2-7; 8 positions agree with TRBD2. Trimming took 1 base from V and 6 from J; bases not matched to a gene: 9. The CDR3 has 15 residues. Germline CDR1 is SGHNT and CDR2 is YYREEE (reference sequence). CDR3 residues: CASSLTGGLVSEQYF. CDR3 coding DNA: TGTGCCAGCAGCTTGACGGGGGGACTAGTGAGCGAGCAGTACTTC.

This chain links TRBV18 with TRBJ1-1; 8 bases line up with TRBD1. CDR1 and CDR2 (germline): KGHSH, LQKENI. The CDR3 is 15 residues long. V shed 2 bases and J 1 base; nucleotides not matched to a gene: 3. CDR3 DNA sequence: TGTGCCAGCTCACCAAACGGACAGGGGAACACTGAAGCTTTCTTT. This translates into CASSPNGQGNTEAFF.

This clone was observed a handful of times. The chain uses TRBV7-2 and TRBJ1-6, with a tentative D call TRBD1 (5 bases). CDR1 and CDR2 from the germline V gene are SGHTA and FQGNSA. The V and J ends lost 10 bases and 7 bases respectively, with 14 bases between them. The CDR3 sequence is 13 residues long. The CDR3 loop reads CATREDFNSPLHF. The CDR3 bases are TGTGCCACCAGGGAGGACTTCAATTCACCCCTCCACTTT.

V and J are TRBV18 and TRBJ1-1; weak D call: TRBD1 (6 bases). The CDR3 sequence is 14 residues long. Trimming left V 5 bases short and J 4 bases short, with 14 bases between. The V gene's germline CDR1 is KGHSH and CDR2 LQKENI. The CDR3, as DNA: TGTGCCAGCTCAACCCAGCCGGACAGCACTGAAGCTTTCTTT. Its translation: CASSTQPDSTEAFF.

DNA of the CDR3: TGTGCCAGCCCGTCAGCACAGGGAACCCCGCGAGACACTGAAGCTTTCTTT. Its translation: CASPSAQGTPRDTEAFF. This chain links TRBV28 with TRBJ1-1; D might be TRBD1 (6 bases). This CDR3 has 17 amino acids. In germline, CDR1 is MDHEN, CDR2 SYDVKM. V was pared by 8 bases and J by 3 bases, with 25 bases between.

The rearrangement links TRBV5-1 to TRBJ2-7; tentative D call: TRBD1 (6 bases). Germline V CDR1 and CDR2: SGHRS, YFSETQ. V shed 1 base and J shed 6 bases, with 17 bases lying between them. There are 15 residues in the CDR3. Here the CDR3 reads CASSLRVGSRGEQYF. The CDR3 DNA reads TGCGCCAGCAGCTTGCGTGTAGGGTCCAGGGGCGAGCAGTACTTC.